This T cell receptor (beta chain) stems from a study of T cells in Graves' hyperthyroidism and ophthalmopathy. The length of the CDR3 is 8 residues. Germline V gene lookup returns CDR1 SQVTM and CDR2 ANQGSEA. The investigators amplified TCR beta CDR3 regions from RNA transcripts. HTBI primers were employed in a first-round RT-PCR of the TCR CDR3. One entry per CDR3 protein, called by TCRdb with MiXCR from the multiplex PCR reads. The table lists a few hundred thousand distinct CDR3 sequences, roughly 46% of them singletons. Notes on this clonotype: An end of the junction differs from the germline gene, which may be a read error.

The sequencing input was peripheral blood or thyroid tissue (not recorded which). This chain uses TRBV29-1 with TRBJ1-2, with D maybe TRBD1 (6 bases). This clonotype originated in a woman between 18 and 29 years old with Graves' hyperthyroidism. The CDR3 loop reads CSGGDGQF. DNA of the CDR3: TGCAGCGGGGGGGACGGACAGTTC.